These T cell receptor beta chains were read from a single sample in a study of CD8 T cells in ankylosing spondylitis. TCRdb recomputed calls from the 5' RACE reads with MiXCR, one row per CDR3 protein. The sample has some 250,000 distinct CDR3 sequences; approximately 12% are singletons. Sequencing was carried out using blood, either unsorted or a sorted T cell fraction (not recorded which). The receptors come from a male donor with ankylosing spondylitis or in good health (not recorded which). Both conserved end residues are trimmed from each CDR3. The D gene is left open where the match is weak. Rows may omit the clone size; those that give it use once, few, many or a size class.

v_call	clone_size	d_call	j_call	cdr3_aa
TRBV7-9	-	TRBD1	TRBJ2-7	ASRTGTGYEQY
TRBV29-1	-	-	TRBJ2-1	SGAPGTRSGEQF
TRBV3-1	many	-	TRBJ1-1	ASSLDRRTEAF
TRBV4-1	few	-	TRBJ1-2	ASSQEGRPVGGYT
TRBV20-1	many	-	TRBJ1-4	SAREGGINEKLF
TRBV20-1	many	-	TRBJ2-7	SRRIPGWSYEQY
TRBV7-9	-	-	TRBJ1-1	ASSLEQGMNTEAF
TRBV27	-	-	TRBJ2-7	ASSLFPGNYEQY
TRBV5-1	few	-	TRBJ1-6	ASSLEVRGTGKLH
TRBV12-3/TRBV12-4	many	-	TRBJ2-5	ASSFRSQETQY
TRBV7-3	-	-	TRBJ2-3	ASSLGQLATDTQY